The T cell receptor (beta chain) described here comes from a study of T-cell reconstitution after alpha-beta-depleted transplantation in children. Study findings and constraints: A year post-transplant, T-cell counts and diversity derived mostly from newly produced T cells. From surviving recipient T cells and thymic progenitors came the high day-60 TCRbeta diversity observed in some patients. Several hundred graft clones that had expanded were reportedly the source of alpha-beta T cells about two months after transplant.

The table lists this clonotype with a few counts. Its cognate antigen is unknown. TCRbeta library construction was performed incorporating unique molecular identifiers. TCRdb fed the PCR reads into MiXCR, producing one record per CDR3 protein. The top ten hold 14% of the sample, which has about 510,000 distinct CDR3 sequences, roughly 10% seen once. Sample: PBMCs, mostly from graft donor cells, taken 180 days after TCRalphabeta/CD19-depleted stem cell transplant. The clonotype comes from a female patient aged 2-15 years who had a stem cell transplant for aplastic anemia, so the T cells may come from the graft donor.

CDR3 in DNA: TGCGCCAGCAGCTTGCAAAGATCCAATGAGCAGTTCTTC. Amino acids: CASSLQRSNEQFF. This chain connects TRBV5-1 to TRBJ2-1; no clear D. Trimming took 1 base from V and 6 from J, leaving 8 bases between them. Germline CDR1 and CDR2: SGHRS and YFSETQ. The CDR3 loop spans 13 amino acids.